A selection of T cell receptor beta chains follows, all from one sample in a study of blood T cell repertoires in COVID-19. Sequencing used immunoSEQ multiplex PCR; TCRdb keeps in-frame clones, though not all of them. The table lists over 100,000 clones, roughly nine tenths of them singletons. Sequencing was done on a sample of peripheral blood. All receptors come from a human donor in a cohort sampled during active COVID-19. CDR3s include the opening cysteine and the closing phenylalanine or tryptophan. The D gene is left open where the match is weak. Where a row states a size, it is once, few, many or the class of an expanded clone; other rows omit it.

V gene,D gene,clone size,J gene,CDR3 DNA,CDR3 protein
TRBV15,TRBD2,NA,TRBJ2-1,TGTGCCACCAGCAGACTATACGGGGGGGAGCAGTTCTTC,CATSRLYGGEQFF
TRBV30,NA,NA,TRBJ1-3,TGTGCCTGGAGTGCCGGGAGCTCTGGAAACACCATATATTTT,CAWSAGSSGNTIYF
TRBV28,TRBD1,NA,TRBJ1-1,TGTGCCAGCAAATCGACAGGGTACGACACTGAAGCTTTCTTT,CASKSTGYDTEAFF
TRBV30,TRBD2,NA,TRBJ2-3,TGTGCCTGGAGTGGCGGGGGGGCCCCAGATACGCAGTATTTT,CAWSGGGAPDTQYF
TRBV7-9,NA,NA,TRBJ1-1,TGTGCCAGCAGCCGAAGGGGGGGACGGGACACTGAAGCTTTCTTT,CASSRRGGRDTEAFF
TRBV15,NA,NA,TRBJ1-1,TGTGCCACCAGCAGAGGTGGAGACTTGAACACTGAAGCTTTCTTT,CATSRGGDLNTEAFF
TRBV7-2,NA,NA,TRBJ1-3,TGTGCCAGCAGCCCCGGACTGGGCGGAAACACCATATATTTT,CASSPGLGGNTIYF
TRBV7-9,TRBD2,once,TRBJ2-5,TGTGCCAGCAGCCGACAACTAGCGGGGCAAGAGACCCAGTACTTC,CASSRQLAGQETQYF
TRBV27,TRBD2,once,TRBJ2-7,TGTGCCAGCAGGGCCCGGGGGGGGTCCTACGAGCAGTACTTC,CASRARGGSYEQYF
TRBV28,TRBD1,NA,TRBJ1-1,TGTGCCAGCAACCCGGGACAGGAGAGGGAAGGAGCTTTCTTT,CASNPGQEREGAFF
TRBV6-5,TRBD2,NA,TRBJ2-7,TGTGCCAGCAGTCCCAGCGGGGGGGGGAACTACGAGCAGTACTTC,CASSPSGGGNYEQYF
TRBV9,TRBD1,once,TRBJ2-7,TGTGCCAGCAGCTTAACGACAGGGTGGGAAGAGCAGTACTTC,CASSLTTGWEEQYF
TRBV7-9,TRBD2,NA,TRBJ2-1,TGTGCCAGCAGCCTCGGACTAGCGGGAGGGTACAATGAGCAGTTCTTC,CASSLGLAGGYNEQFF
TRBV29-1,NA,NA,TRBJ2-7,TGCAGCGTTGCGCGGGCTCCCTACGAGCAGTACTTC,CSVARAPYEQYF
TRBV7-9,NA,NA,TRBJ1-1,TGTGCCAGCAGCTTAGGACAACGAATGAACACTGAAGCTTTCTTT,CASSLGQRMNTEAFF